The rows below give T cell receptor beta chains drawn from one sample of a study of blood T cell repertoires in COVID-19. Repertoires were generated with immunoSEQ multiplex PCR, while TCRdb's copy carries only in-frame clones and drops some. The data contain under 150,000 clones, over 65% of them singletons. The sample consisted of peripheral blood. The receptors derive from a woman between 40 and 55 years old with acute or convalescent COVID-19. The CDR3 runs from the conserved cysteine through the conserved F or W. Fields, in order: V gene, J gene, D gene, clone size, CDR3 protein, CDR3 DNA. The D gene is left open where the match is weak. Size tells how often a clone was seen (once, few, many) or the class of an expanded clone, and some rows leave it out.

v_call: TRBV19
j_call: TRBJ2-7
d_call: TRBD1
clone_size: -
cdr3_aa: CASSIAGTDFTYEQYF
cdr3_nt: TGTGCCAGTAGTATAGCAGGGACAGACTTCACCTACGAGCAGTACTTC

v_call: TRBV4-3
j_call: TRBJ2-1
d_call: TRBD2
clone_size: few
cdr3_aa: CASSQFTGLGGNEQFF
cdr3_nt: TGCGCCAGCAGCCAGTTTACGGGACTAGGTGGGAATGAGCAGTTCTTC

v_call: TRBV5-6
j_call: TRBJ1-1
d_call: -
clone_size: few
cdr3_aa: CASSRPQGSAFF
cdr3_nt: TGTGCCAGCAGTCGCCCGCAGGGTTCGGCTTTCTTT

v_call: TRBV18
j_call: TRBJ2-5
d_call: TRBD2
clone_size: once
cdr3_aa: CASSPRERGAGETQYF
cdr3_nt: TGTGCCAGCTCACCAAGAGAGCGGGGGGCTGGCGAGACCCAGTACTTC

v_call: TRBV5-5
j_call: TRBJ2-7
d_call: -
clone_size: -
cdr3_aa: CASSLGTGVSYEQYF
cdr3_nt: TGTGCCAGCAGCTTGGGGACGGGGGTCTCCTACGAGCAGTACTTC

v_call: TRBV6-6
j_call: TRBJ1-5
d_call: -
clone_size: -
cdr3_aa: CASSHQGYNQPQHF
cdr3_nt: TGTGCCAGCAGCCATCAGGGTTACAATCAGCCCCAGCATTTT

v_call: TRBV23-1
j_call: TRBJ2-7
d_call: -
clone_size: few
cdr3_aa: CASIYSAGDEQYF
cdr3_nt: TGCGCCAGCATATACTCGGCAGGTGACGAGCAGTACTTC

v_call: TRBV10-3
j_call: TRBJ1-4
d_call: -
clone_size: -
cdr3_aa: CAISAGEKLFF
cdr3_nt: TGTGCCATCAGTGCGGGGGAAAAACTGTTTTTT

v_call: TRBV4-1
j_call: TRBJ1-2
d_call: -
clone_size: -
cdr3_aa: CASSQGTGSGYGYTF
cdr3_nt: TGCGCCAGCAGCCAAGGCACAGGGTCGGGTTATGGCTACACCTTC

v_call: TRBV19
j_call: TRBJ1-6
d_call: -
clone_size: -
cdr3_aa: CASKDRGKSPLHF
cdr3_nt: TGTGCCAGTAAGGATAGGGGAAAATCACCCCTCCACTTT

v_call: TRBV4-1
j_call: TRBJ2-2
d_call: -
clone_size: once
cdr3_aa: CASSPDLNTGELFF
cdr3_nt: TGCGCCAGCAGCCCCGACTTGAACACCGGGGAGCTGTTTTTT

v_call: TRBV3-1/TRBV3-2
j_call: TRBJ1-1
d_call: -
clone_size: -
cdr3_aa: CASSYLLGSPGENTEAFF
cdr3_nt: TGTGCCAGCAGCTACTTACTCGGGTCTCCGGGGGAGAACACTGAAGCTTTCTTT

v_call: TRBV7-2
j_call: TRBJ2-2
d_call: -
clone_size: -
cdr3_aa: CASSLVGGAMTTGELFF
cdr3_nt: TGTGCCAGCAGCTTAGTTGGGGGCGCCATGACCACCGGGGAGCTGTTTTTT

v_call: TRBV6-2/TRBV6-3
j_call: TRBJ1-6
d_call: -
clone_size: -
cdr3_aa: CASSKIATYNSPLHF
cdr3_nt: TGTGCCAGCAGTAAAATCGCAACTTATAATTCACCCCTCCACTTT

v_call: TRBV7-9
j_call: TRBJ2-7
d_call: TRBD1
clone_size: -
cdr3_aa: CASSRQGYEQYF
cdr3_nt: TGTGCCAGCAGCCGACAGGGGTACGAGCAGTACTTC

v_call: TRBV7-2
j_call: TRBJ2-5
d_call: -
clone_size: -
cdr3_aa: CASSLVGVRETQYF
cdr3_nt: TGTGCCAGCAGCTTAGTCGGGGTAAGGGAGACCCAGTACTTC

v_call: TRBV19
j_call: TRBJ2-3
d_call: TRBD2
clone_size: few
cdr3_aa: CASSFLAGGTDTQYF
cdr3_nt: TGTGCCAGTAGTTTTCTAGCGGGGGGCACAGATACGCAGTATTTT

v_call: TRBV3-1/TRBV3-2
j_call: TRBJ2-2
d_call: -
clone_size: -
cdr3_aa: CASSPIKDRNTGELFF
cdr3_nt: TGTGCCAGCAGCCCGATCAAGGACAGGAACACCGGGGAGCTGTTTTTT

v_call: TRBV11-2
j_call: TRBJ2-1
d_call: -
clone_size: -
cdr3_aa: CASSLRMDWSSYNEQFF
cdr3_nt: TGTGCCAGCAGTCTAAGGATGGACTGGAGCTCCTACAATGAGCAGTTCTTC

v_call: TRBV4-1
j_call: TRBJ2-1
d_call: -
clone_size: -
cdr3_aa: CASSRTVGNSNEQFF
cdr3_nt: TGCGCCAGCAGCCGGACAGTGGGGAACAGCAATGAGCAGTTCTTC

v_call: TRBV28
j_call: TRBJ1-4
d_call: -
clone_size: -
cdr3_aa: CASSSPDRWQEKLFF
cdr3_nt: TGTGCCAGCAGCTCCCCCGACAGGTGGCAGGAAAAACTGTTTTTT

v_call: TRBV7-9
j_call: TRBJ1-4
d_call: TRBD1
clone_size: -
cdr3_aa: CASSSGTGVLNEKLFF
cdr3_nt: TGTGCCAGCAGCTCTGGGACAGGAGTCCTCAATGAAAAACTGTTTTTT

v_call: TRBV11-2
j_call: TRBJ2-1
d_call: TRBD1
clone_size: -
cdr3_aa: CASSSSYTGTGGNEQFF
cdr3_nt: TGTGCCAGCAGCTCCAGCTACACCGGGACAGGGGGCAATGAGCAGTTCTTC

v_call: TRBV7-2
j_call: TRBJ1-2
d_call: TRBD1
clone_size: -
cdr3_aa: CASSPRTGSGSIYGYTF
cdr3_nt: TGTGCCAGCAGCCCCCGGACAGGGTCGGGTTCCATCTATGGCTACACCTTC

v_call: TRBV30
j_call: TRBJ1-1
d_call: -
clone_size: once
cdr3_aa: CAWSSRRTRYPNTEAFF
cdr3_nt: TGTGCCTGGAGTTCCCGACGGACACGCTACCCGAACACTGAAGCTTTCTTT

v_call: TRBV7-3
j_call: TRBJ1-3
d_call: -
clone_size: -
cdr3_aa: CASSLSGGLSTIYF
cdr3_nt: TGTGCCAGCAGCTTAAGTGGGGGCTTGAGCACCATATATTTT

v_call: TRBV23-1
j_call: TRBJ2-3
d_call: -
clone_size: -
cdr3_aa: CASSQDSIPDTQYF
cdr3_nt: TGCGCCAGCAGTCAAGATTCTATCCCAGATACGCAGTATTTT

v_call: TRBV12-5
j_call: TRBJ2-7
d_call: -
clone_size: -
cdr3_aa: CASARGGWEQYF
cdr3_nt: TGTGCTAGTGCCCGAGGGGGTTGGGAGCAGTACTTC

v_call: TRBV29-1
j_call: TRBJ2-3
d_call: -
clone_size: -
cdr3_aa: CSVEGPQGGDTQYF
cdr3_nt: TGCAGCGTTGAAGGTCCCCAGGGTGGAGATACGCAGTATTTT

v_call: TRBV29-1
j_call: TRBJ1-6
d_call: -
clone_size: -
cdr3_aa: CSVPPFPGWCSPLHF
cdr3_nt: TGCAGCGTCCCGCCATTTCCGGGTTGGTGCTCACCCCTCCACTTT

v_call: TRBV9
j_call: TRBJ2-7
d_call: -
clone_size: -
cdr3_aa: CASSPRLLSYEQYF
cdr3_nt: TGTGCCAGCAGCCCCCGACTGCTCTCCTACGAGCAGTACTTC

v_call: TRBV6-6
j_call: TRBJ1-6
d_call: -
clone_size: -
cdr3_aa: CASSYSGAVYSPLHF
cdr3_nt: TGTGCCAGCAGTTACTCTGGGGCGGTGTATTCACCCCTCCACTTT

v_call: TRBV27
j_call: TRBJ2-1
d_call: TRBD1
clone_size: -
cdr3_aa: CASSLGNRGNNEQFF
cdr3_nt: TGTGCCAGCAGTTTAGGAAACAGGGGCAACAATGAGCAGTTCTTC

v_call: TRBV10-2
j_call: TRBJ1-3
d_call: -
clone_size: -
cdr3_aa: CASSETTGNTIYF
cdr3_nt: TGCGCCAGCAGTGAGACTACTGGAAACACCATATATTTT

v_call: TRBV10-2
j_call: TRBJ2-7
d_call: -
clone_size: few
cdr3_aa: CASSPSSYEQYF
cdr3_nt: TGCGCCAGCAGTCCCAGCTCCTACGAGCAGTACTTC

v_call: TRBV9
j_call: TRBJ2-3
d_call: TRBD2
clone_size: -
cdr3_aa: CASSVSLAGTDTQYF
cdr3_nt: TGTGCCAGCAGCGTATCCCTAGCGGGGACAGATACGCAGTATTTT

v_call: TRBV5-1
j_call: TRBJ2-7
d_call: TRBD2
clone_size: -
cdr3_aa: CASSLVPSGATYEQYF
cdr3_nt: TGCGCCAGCAGCTTGGTTCCTAGCGGAGCAACCTACGAGCAGTACTTC

v_call: TRBV4-1
j_call: TRBJ1-5
d_call: -
clone_size: -
cdr3_aa: CASSQGTNQPQHF
cdr3_nt: TGCGCCAGCAGCCAGGGGACTAATCAGCCCCAGCATTTT

v_call: TRBV6-2/TRBV6-3
j_call: TRBJ1-2
d_call: -
clone_size: -
cdr3_aa: CASSYPGANYGYTF
cdr3_nt: TGTGCCAGCAGTTACCCGGGAGCTAACTATGGCTACACCTTC

v_call: TRBV3-1/TRBV3-2
j_call: TRBJ1-1
d_call: -
clone_size: -
cdr3_aa: CASSSGTRGAFF
cdr3_nt: TGTGCCAGCAGCTCCGGGACACGGGGAGCTTTCTTT

v_call: TRBV5-4
j_call: TRBJ1-6
d_call: TRBD1
clone_size: -
cdr3_aa: CASSLGGQGSSPLHF
cdr3_nt: TGTGCCAGCAGCTTGGGAGGACAGGGGTCTTCACCCCTCCACTTT

v_call: TRBV2
j_call: TRBJ2-7
d_call: TRBD1
clone_size: -
cdr3_aa: CASNPPRTGEKYEQYF
cdr3_nt: TGTGCCAGTAACCCCCCGCGGACAGGGGAGAAATACGAGCAGTACTTC

v_call: TRBV24-1
j_call: TRBJ1-2
d_call: TRBD1
clone_size: -
cdr3_aa: CATSPRQGPYGYTF
cdr3_nt: TGTGCCACCAGTCCGAGACAGGGGCCTTATGGCTACACCTTC

v_call: TRBV7-9
j_call: TRBJ2-3
d_call: TRBD2
clone_size: -
cdr3_aa: CASSSPGLAGQDTQYF
cdr3_nt: TGTGCCAGCAGCTCCCCTGGACTAGCGGGGCAAGATACGCAGTATTTT

v_call: TRBV4-2
j_call: TRBJ1-6
d_call: TRBD1
clone_size: -
cdr3_aa: CASSHPGQGDNSPLHF
cdr3_nt: TGTGCCAGCAGCCACCCGGGACAGGGGGATAATTCACCCCTCCACTTT